Detailed here is one TCR beta chain. This sample stems from a study of glioma-infiltrating T cells after dendritic cell vaccination. Regarding time point: after dendritic cell vaccination, including at tumor progression/relapse. The repertoire was sequenced with immunoSEQ multiplex PCR; TCRdb's copy has only in-frame clones and lacks some. The sample includes approximately 91,000 clones, 75% to 90% of them seen just once. CDR1 MGHRA and CDR2 YSYEKL come from the germline V gene. The CDR3 sequence is 16 residues long. The V gene lost 0 bases and the J gene lost 7 bases, with 15 bases spanning the gap. Sample: blood, taken after dendritic cell vaccination. This chain links TRBV4-1 with TRBJ1-4; D not resolved. This clonotype originated in a human donor with glioblastoma. The CDR3 nucleotides read TGCGCCAGCAGCCAAGATCATTCCCCAGCAGGTGAAAAACTGTTTTTT. Translated, it gives CASSQDHSPAGEKLFF.